Presented here are 13 T cell receptor beta chains from one specimen sequenced in a study of T cell changes during pregnancy in multiple sclerosis. Assay used: immunoSEQ multiplex PCR; TCRdb lists only in-frame clones, some missing. Here the sample spans approximately 30,000 clones, about nine tenths being singletons. Specimen: CD8+ T cells from peripheral blood mononuclear cells, collected in the second trimester of pregnancy. These receptors came from a female donor with multiple sclerosis, enrolled in a pregnancy study.

The chain has TRBV30 and TRBJ1-2, with a weak D call TRBD1 (6 bases). The length of the CDR3 is 13 residues. Between the trimmed V and J ends, which lost 2 bases and 8 bases, there was a span of 15 bases. Germline assignment: CDR1 GTSNPN and CDR2 SVGIG (reference sequence). The CDR3 nucleotides read TGTGCCTGGAGTTCCACACAGGGAACCGGCTACACCTTC. The encoded protein is CAWSSTQGTGYTF.

This clone is deemed medium-sized. The rearrangement links TRBV7-6 to TRBJ2-7; D gene uncertain. Trimming took 5 bases from V and 5 from J, leaving 10 bases between them. CDR1 and CDR2 (germline): SGHVS, FNYEAQ. The CDR3 runs to 12 residues. The CDR3 DNA follows: TGTGCCAGCAGCCATGGGCTCAACGAGCAGTACTTC. Translating gives CASSHGLNEQYF.

In this sample, this clone turned up a few times. The chain is built from TRBV2 and TRBJ2-7; a possible D gene is TRBD1 (7 bases). The CDR3 runs to 13 residues. Germline V gene sequence: CDR1 SNHLY, CDR2 FYNNEI. Trimming removed 7 bases from V and 5 bases from J, with 15 bases in between. The CDR3 reads CASTRGVIDEQYF. The CDR3 region has the DNA TGTGCCAGCACCAGGGGGGTTATAGACGAGCAGTACTTC.

The chain employs TRBV15 and TRBJ2-2, with D perhaps matching TRBD1 (8 bases). The CDR3 covers 15 residues. Trimming pared 7 bases from V and 7 bases from J, leaving 19 bases between. Germline-derived CDR1 and CDR2 are LNHNV and YYDKDF (reference sequence). The CDR3 nucleotides read TGTGCCACCACCCTGGACAGGGAGGGTCACGGGGAGCTGTTTTTT. Translating it yields CATTLDREGHGELFF.

The chain is built from TRBV28 and TRBJ1-6, with 7 bases matching TRBD1. From germline, CDR1 is MDHEN and CDR2 SYDVKM. V lost 2 bases and J lost 10; bases outside the gene matches: 11. This CDR3 contains 16 residues. The CDR3 DNA is TGTGCCAGCAGTTTACCAGGGGGAGGTGTCTTATCACCCCTCCACTTT. Translating gives CASSLPGGGVLSPLHF. The full variable domain, completed using reference TRBV28 and TRBJ1-6, is DVKVTQSSRYLVKRTGEKVFLECVQDMDHENMFWYRQDPGLGLRLIYFSYDVKMKEKGDIPEGYSVSREKKERFSLILESASTNQTSMYLCASSLPGGGVLSPLHFGNGTRLTVT.

J is TRBJ2-1 and V is TRBV5-1; D might be TRBD1 or TRBD2, each matching 6 bases. V was shortened by 4 bases and J by 8 bases, with 10 bases between the two germline ends. The CDR3 has 12 residues. CDR1 SGHRS and CDR2 YFSETQ come from the germline V gene. CDR3 nucleotide sequence: TGCGCCAGCAGCCTGGGGGGCCATGAGCAGTTCTTC. This encodes CASSLGGHEQFF.

By sample fraction, this clone is medium-sized. This chain uses TRBV4-3 with TRBJ1-4; the match to TRBD1 covers 10 bases. The CDR3 length is 16 residues. CDR1 and CDR2 (germline): LGHNA, YSLEER. The trim removed 3 bases at V and 5 bases at J, leaving 6 bases unmatched. The CDR3, as DNA: TGCGCCAGCAGCCAGGGACAGGGGAGGGGGAATGAAAAACTGTTTTTT. Amino acid sequence: CASSQGQGRGNEKLFF.

The chain is built from TRBV7-8 and TRBJ1-3; a possible D gene is TRBD1 (6 bases). The CDR3 covers 16 residues. V was cut by 2 bases and J by 7 bases, with 18 bases left in between. Looked up from germline, CDR1 is SGHVS and CDR2 is FQNEAQ. The CDR3 nucleotides read TGTGCCAGCAGCTTACCCTTCAGACAGGCCGGGAACACCATATATTTT. The encoded protein is CASSLPFRQAGNTIYF.

V and J are TRBV5-1 and TRBJ1-1; 9 bases match TRBD1. J gave up 11 bases and V 0 bases, and 8 bases lay outside the gene matches. The CDR3 covers 14 residues. From germline, CDR1 is SGHRS and CDR2 YFSETQ. CDR3 amino acids: CASSLDAGTGWAFF. The CDR3 DNA sequence: TGCGCCAGCAGCTTGGACGCCGGGACAGGGTGGGCTTTCTTT.

This rearrangement joins TRBV7-9 to TRBJ1-2; TRBD1 is a possible D gene (5 bases). The CDR3 spans 12 residues. The V gene's germline CDR1 is SEHNR and CDR2 FQNEAQ (reference sequence). V was cut by 4 bases and J by 5 bases, with 8 bases left in between. The CDR3 here is CASSWGLYGYTF. The CDR3 region has the DNA TGTGCCAGCAGCTGGGGCCTATATGGCTACACCTTC.

V usage is TRBV30 and J usage is TRBJ2-7, with D uncertain. V was shortened by 3 bases and J by 0 bases, with 9 bases between the two germline ends. Germline CDR1 GTSNPN, CDR2 SVGIG (reference sequence). The CDR3 contains 13 residues. The chain's CDR3 is CAWRKPSSYEQYF. CDR3 in DNA: TGTGCCTGGAGGAAACCGAGCTCCTACGAGCAGTACTTC. Based on the CDR3 plus reference TRBV30 and TRBJ2-7, the full variable domain is SQTIHQWPATLVQPVGSPLSLECTVEGTSNPNLYWYRQAAGRGLQLLFYSVGIGQISSEVPQNLSASRPQDRQFILSSKKLLLSDSGFYLCAWRKPSSYEQYFGPGTRLTVT.

The chain links TRBV10-3 to TRBJ2-1; tentatively, D is TRBD2 (6 bases). Trimming removed 4 bases at V and 5 bases at J, with 15 bases between. CDR3 length: 15 residues. CDR1 and CDR2 (germline): ENHRY, SYGVKD. CDR3 in amino acids: CAISAPSEGNNEQFF. Here the CDR3 DNA reads TGTGCCATCAGTGCCCCCTCGGAGGGGAACAATGAGCAGTTCTTC.

V gene TRBV13 combines with J gene TRBJ2-2, with a weak D call TRBD2 (5 bases). Per germline, CDR1 PRHDT and CDR2 FYEKMQ (reference sequence). V lost 5 bases, J lost 7 bases, and 17 bases lay in between. This CDR3 spans 15 amino acids. CDR3 sequence (DNA): TGTGCCAGCAGCGTTTGGACGCGCGGAGGCGGGGAGCTGTTTTTT. Its translation: CASSVWTRGGGELFF.